This TCR beta chain was obtained from a study of T cell clonotyping in hematopoietic cell transplantation. Study-wide points: Few recipient clonotypes overlapped donors; over 95% were de novo at given depth. Recipient TCR diversity dropped after transplant; expanded clonotypes rose from day 30 to 180. Cells were unsorted, so CD4 and CD8 contributions were not separated.

Clones were read by immunoSEQ multiplex PCR, and TCRdb kept only the in-frame ones, dropping some. This sample has some 40,000 clones, with 95% found just once. On this clone itself: Its antigen is currently unknown.

Germline lookup yields CDR1 SNHLY and CDR2 FYNNEI. V trimming: 4 bases; J trimming: 2 bases; junction bases outside the gene matches: 1. The CDR3 extends over 13 amino acids. The chain is built from TRBV2 and TRBJ1-2, with 7 bases aligning to TRBD1. This clonotype was sampled from a man under 40 in good health. Some clones in this sample may be carry-over from other donors' samples. Sequencing was done on a sample of peripheral blood mononuclear cells. The CDR3 protein is CASSGDSNYGYTF. In DNA, the CDR3 is TGTGCCAGCAGTGGGGACAGCAACTATGGCTACACCTTC.